The 21 T cell receptor beta chains below come from one sample, sequenced in a study of blood T cell repertoires in COVID-19 (dated by TCRdb to 2020 to 2022). Receptor amplification or capture employed the immunoSEQ multiplex PCR assay. Held by TCRdb, this immuneACCESS table contains in-frame sequences only and omits some clones. Under half of the omission traces to an unresolved V gene where checked; the cause of the rest is unknown. The sample records roughly 280,000 clones, roughly 86% of which are singletons. The top ten clonotypes cover around 9% of the sample. The sample consisted of peripheral blood. These receptors originate from a man aged 40-49 years with active or convalescent COVID-19.

The rearrangement links TRBV27 to TRBJ2-5, with TRBD1 matching 8 bases. V shed 4 bases, J shed 4 bases, and the junction held 8 bases outside the gene matches. The CDR3 covers 15 residues. CDR1 is MNHEY and CDR2 is SMNVEV in the germline V gene (reference sequence). CDR3 region: CASSSGQGGVETQYF. The CDR3, as DNA: TGTGCCAGCAGTTCCGGACAGGGAGGAGTAGAGACCCAGTACTTC.

The chain employs TRBV13 and TRBJ2-7, with 8 bases that match TRBD1. The V and J ends lost 6 bases and 3 bases, in that order; junction bases with no gene match: 7. The CDR3 is 14 residues long. Germline V gene sequence: CDR1 PRHDT, CDR2 FYEKMQ (reference sequence). Here the CDR3 DNA reads TGTGCCAGCAGATCTATCGACAGGGGCTACGAGCAGTACTTC. Translating gives CASRSIDRGYEQYF. Combining the CDR3 with reference TRBV13 and TRBJ2-7 gives the whole variable domain AAGVIQSPRHLIKEKRETATLKCYPIPRHDTVYWYQQGPGQDPQFLISFYEKMQSDKGSIPDRFSAQQFSDYHSELNMSSLELGDSALYFCASRSIDRGYEQYFGPGTRLTVT.

V usage is TRBV28 and J usage is TRBJ1-3; 7 bases line up with TRBD1. V lost 5 bases, J lost 2 bases, and 3 bases stayed unmatched. Germline V CDR1 and CDR2: MDHEN, SYDVKM. This CDR3 region has 14 residues. CDR3 nucleotide sequence: TGTGCCAGCAGTACGACAGGGACTGGAAACACCATATATTTT. Translating it yields CASSTTGTGNTIYF.

Concerning this clone: This CDR3 is also generated by other DNA sequences in the sample. The rearrangement links TRBV14 to TRBJ2-7; tentatively, D is TRBD1 (7 bases). Germline CDR1 SGHDN, CDR2 FVKESK. V was pared by 0 bases and J by 4 bases, with 13 bases between. The CDR3 consists of 15 residues. CDR3 DNA sequence: TGTGCCAGCAGCCAAGACGGAGGGGGCGCGTACGAGCAGTACTTC. The encoded protein is CASSQDGGGAYEQYF. Full variable domain (remainder filled in from reference TRBV14 and TRBJ2-7): EAGVTQFPSHSVIEKGQTVTLRCDPISGHDNLYWYRRVMGKEIKFLLHFVKESKQDESGMPNNRFLAERTGGTYSTLKVQPAELEDSGVYFCASSQDGGGAYEQYFGPGTRLTVT.

The chain couples TRBV6-4 to TRBJ2-1; 9 bases fit TRBD2. Germline V gene data show CDR1 as MRHNA and CDR2 as SNTAGT. This CDR3 is built from 14 residues. J gave up 6 bases and V 7 bases, and 7 bases lay outside the gene matches. The CDR3 loop reads CASKREARSNEQFF. In DNA, the CDR3 is TGTGCCAGCAAGCGGGAGGCCCGATCCAATGAGCAGTTCTTC.

V is TRBV6-1 and J is TRBJ2-1, with TRBD2 matching 9 bases. The CDR3 is 15 amino acids. Trimming cost V 2 bases and J 6 bases; bases outside gene matches: 5. The germline gives CDR1 MNHNS, CDR2 SASEGT. As DNA, the CDR3 is TGTGCCAGCAGTGAAATGGGACTAGCAACCAATGAGCAGTTCTTC. Translated, it gives CASSEMGLATNEQFF.

This chain links TRBV5-5 with TRBJ2-7; 9 bases map to TRBD1. The CDR3 sequence is 14 residues long. V dropped 0 bases and J dropped 3; count of bases not matched to a gene: 1. Germline CDR1 is SGHKS and CDR2 is YYEKEE (reference sequence). The chain's CDR3 is CASSLAGQGYEQYF. DNA of the CDR3: TGTGCCAGCAGCTTGGCGGGACAGGGCTACGAGCAGTACTTC.

The chain is built from TRBV5-1 and TRBJ2-7; TRBD2 matches 7 bases. In germline, CDR1 is SGHRS, CDR2 YFSETQ. J was trimmed by 2 bases and V by 0 bases; bases with no gene match: 5. The CDR3 consists of 15 residues. CDR3 loop: CASSLGAGETYEQYF. The CDR3 DNA is TGCGCCAGCAGCTTGGGCGCGGGAGAAACCTACGAGCAGTACTTC. The complete variable domain, with remaining parts taken from reference TRBV5-1 and TRBJ2-7, reads KAGVTQTPRYLIKTRGQQVTLSCSPISGHRSVSWYQQTPGQGLQFLFEYFSETQRNKGNFPGRFSGRQFSNSRSEMNVSTLELGDSALYLCASSLGAGETYEQYFGPGTRLTVT.

This rearrangement joins TRBV5-1 to TRBJ2-7, with 9 bases matching TRBD1. Trimming took 2 bases from V and 2 from J; bases not matched to a gene: 8. Per germline, CDR1 SGHRS and CDR2 YFSETQ. The CDR3 length is 16 residues. CDR3 in DNA: TGCGCCAGCAGCTTCAACTACCGGGACAGGGCCTACGAGCAGTACTTC. Amino acids: CASSFNYRDRAYEQYF.

The chain uses TRBV4-1 and TRBJ2-1; TRBD1 aligns across 7 bases. Germline trimming cut 6 bases from V and 7 bases from J; bases unmatched to any gene: 15. CDR1 is MGHRA, CDR2 YSYEKL, per germline. The CDR3 spans 16 residues. The CDR3 DNA sequence: TGCGCCAGCAGTCAGCCGATGAGGGGGCGAGAAAATGAGCAGTTCTTC. Its translation: CASSQPMRGRENEQFF.

This chain links TRBV27 with TRBJ2-1; unclear D gene. V dropped 0 bases and J dropped 2 bases, with 5 bases sitting between them. The germline V gene has CDR1 MNHEY and CDR2 SMNVEV (reference sequence). This CDR3 region has 14 residues. The CDR3 loop reads CASSLSVAYNEQFF. In nucleotides, the CDR3 is TGTGCCAGCAGTTTATCGGTAGCCTACAATGAGCAGTTCTTC.

This clone has just one count. This chain joins TRBV19 and TRBJ2-3; a possible D gene is TRBD1 (6 bases). With 7 bases removed from V and 7 bases from J, the gap between germline ends came to 18 bases. Germline CDR1 and CDR2: LNHDA and SQIVND (reference sequence). This CDR3 is 14 amino acids long. CDR3 sequence: CASTGLGGMHTQYF. In DNA, the CDR3 is TGTGCCAGTACGGGCCTAGGGGGAATGCATACGCAGTATTTT. Together with reference TRBV19 and TRBJ2-3, the CDR3 gives the full variable domain: DGGITQSPKYLFRKEGQNVTLSCEQNLNHDAMYWYRQDPGQGLRLIYYSQIVNDFQKGDIAEGYSVSREKKESFPLTVTSAQKNPTAFYLCASTGLGGMHTQYFGPGTRLTVL.

The chain is built from TRBV4-1 and TRBJ1-3; tentative D call: TRBD1 (6 bases). From germline, CDR1 is MGHRA and CDR2 YSYEKL. The CDR3 length is 14 residues. The germline V and J ends were trimmed by 1 base and 2 bases, with 6 bases remaining between them. DNA of the CDR3: TGCGCCAGCAGCCAAGGGACAGCTGGAAACACCATATATTTT. Encoded protein: CASSQGTAGNTIYF.

The CDR3 coding sequence is TGTGCCAGCACCCTTAGCGGGAGACAGGGCGGGGAGCTGTTTTTT. Translation: CASTLSGRQGGELFF. The chain couples TRBV6-5 to TRBJ2-2; 9 nucleotides align to TRBD2. CDR1 and CDR2 from the germline V gene are MNHEY and SVGAGI. Trimming cost V 7 bases and J 7 bases; bases outside gene matches: 10. The CDR3 sequence is 15 residues long.

The J gene is TRBJ1-1, the V gene TRBV27; no firm D call. Between the trimmed V and J ends, which lost 4 bases and 4 bases, there was a span of 13 bases. The CDR3 runs 14 residues. In germline, CDR1 is MNHEY, CDR2 SMNVEV (reference sequence). CDR3 nucleotide sequence: TGTGCCAGCAGTTACCAAGGTTGGGCCACTGAAGCTTTCTTT. Translated: CASSYQGWATEAFF.

This clone was picked up one time. The rearrangement uses TRBV29-1 and TRBJ1-4, with D possibly matching TRBD1 (5 bases). This CDR3 spans 16 amino acids. V lost 2 bases, J lost 3 bases, and 16 bases lay in between. Germline V gives CDR1 SQVTM, CDR2 ANQGSEA. The DNA for the CDR3 is TGCAGCGTTGAATTGGGAGGGGATCAGGCTAATGAAAAACTGTTTTTT. Its translation is CSVELGGDQANEKLFF.

This sequence joins TRBV12-3 or TRBV12-4 and TRBJ2-1; 8 bases line up with TRBD2. The junction had 6 bases not matched to a gene; V was cut back by 3 bases and J by 14 bases. This CDR3 is 12 amino acids long. In DNA form, the CDR3 reads TGTGCCAGCAGTTTCGGGTTAGCGGGAAAGTTCTTC. Protein: CASSFGLAGKFF.

The chain is built from TRBV7-9 and TRBJ2-4; weak D call: TRBD1 (5 bases). The CDR3 sequence is 18 residues long. CDR1 SEHNR and CDR2 FQNEAQ come from the germline V gene (reference sequence). The ends were cut back, 5 bases at V and 3 bases at J, with 23 bases in the middle. The CDR3 DNA reads as TGTGCCAGCAGCGCCGACGTCCTTCAGGGTAGAGGCAAAAACATTCAGTACTTC. Residues: CASSADVLQGRGKNIQYF.

V gene TRBV10-1 combines with J gene TRBJ2-7; D may be TRBD1 or TRBD2 (5 bases each). Germline lookup yields CDR1 WNHNN and CDR2 SYGVQD (reference sequence). The V and J ends lost 6 bases and 3 bases respectively, with 15 bases between them. The CDR3 has 14 amino acids. The CDR3 DNA is TGCGCCAGCAGCGAGCGGAAGGGGAACTACGAGCAGTACTTC. Its translation is CASSERKGNYEQYF.

CDR3 nucleotide sequence: TGCGCCAGCAGCGAAGACCAGGGGTTTTGTGAAAAACTGTTTTTT. This sequence encodes CASSEDQGFCEKLFF. The chain couples TRBV5-1 to TRBJ1-4; D is perhaps TRBD1 (6 bases). Trimming shortened V by 4 bases and J by 7 bases, and 17 bases separated the two germline ends. The CDR3 extends over 15 amino acids. CDR1 and CDR2 (germline): SGHRS, YFSETQ.

For the CDR3, the DNA is TGCGCCAGCAGTGAGTCCCGACTCGACAGGGTACGGAACACTGAAGCTTTCTTT. Its protein product is CASSESRLDRVRNTEAFF. The gene calls are TRBV10-2 and TRBJ1-1; 7 positions match TRBD1. The CDR3 is 18 residues long. CDR1 and CDR2 from the germline V gene are WSHSY and SAAADI. V shed 0 bases, J shed 1 base, and the junction held 11 bases outside the gene matches.